One sample yielded the 21 T cell receptor beta chains listed below, sequenced in a study of cytomegalovirus exposure and HLA in healthy donors. Primers for the PCR totalled 60 Vbeta and 13 Jbeta. Using immunoSEQ multiplex PCR, the repertoire was profiled, and TCRdb retains in-frame clones only, with some absent. Of some 150,000 clones in the sample, more than 75% were seen once. What was sequenced was PBMCs. These receptors were collected from a woman aged 18-29 years in good health and CMV-seronegative.

The rearrangement links TRBV11-2 to TRBJ2-5, with D possibly being TRBD1 (5 bases). The CDR3 spans 15 residues. The germline CDR1 and CDR2 sequences are SGHAT and FQNNGV. The V and J ends lost 2 bases and 0 bases respectively, with 10 bases between them. Here the CDR3 reads CASSLLGHNQETQYF. CDR3 bases: TGTGCCAGCAGCTTATTGGGGCACAACCAAGAGACCCAGTACTTC. Full variable domain (outside the CDR3, taken from reference TRBV11-2 and TRBJ2-5): EAGVAQSPRYKIIEKRQSVAFWCNPISGHATLYWYQQILGQGPKLLIQFQNNGVVDDSQLPKDRFSAERLKGVDSTLKIQPAKLEDSAVYLCASSLLGHNQETQYFGPGTRLLVL.

This chain joins TRBV28 and TRBJ2-7; 8 bases align to TRBD1. The CDR3 totals 13 residues. The J segment lost 12 bases and the V segment lost 3 bases, leaving 10 bases of the junction unmatched. CDR1 MDHEN and CDR2 SYDVKM come from the germline V gene. The CDR3, as DNA: TGTGCCAGCAGTTTCCAGGACAGGGCGAAAGGGTACTTC. This gives the protein CASSFQDRAKGYF.

The J gene is TRBJ2-5, the V gene TRBV13; 7 bases map to TRBD2. This CDR3 spans 12 amino acids. Germline V CDR1 and CDR2: PRHDT, FYEKMQ (reference sequence). The junction had 0 bases not matched to a gene; V was cut back by 3 bases and J by 5 bases. DNA for the CDR3: TGTGCCAGCAGCTTTAGCGGGGAGACCCAGTACTTC. It codes for CASSFSGETQYF.

The chain employs TRBV28 and TRBJ2-7, with 9 bases fitting TRBD2. V dropped 6 bases and J dropped 2; count of bases not matched to a gene: 17. In germline, CDR1 is MDHEN, CDR2 SYDVKM. This CDR3 is 18 amino acids long. Here the CDR3 DNA reads TGTGCCAGCAGCTCGATCCCTTCGGAGCGGGGGGTTCCCTACGAGCAGTACTTC. Its protein product is CASSSIPSERGVPYEQYF.

The chain combines TRBV30 with TRBJ2-7; 11 bases agree with TRBD2. Trimming removed 7 bases from V and 0 bases from J; junction bases left unmatched: 2. Germline loops: CDR1 GTSNPN, CDR2 SVGIG (reference sequence). This CDR3 is 13 amino acids long. CDR3 sequence (DNA): TGTGCCTCTAGCGGGAGGTCCTCCTACGAGCAGTACTTC. This translates into CASSGRSSYEQYF.

The rearrangement links TRBV15 to TRBJ1-5; TRBD1 agrees at 9 bases. Germline CDR1 LNHNV, CDR2 YYDKDF (reference sequence). Trimming took 0 bases from V and 4 from J; bases not matched to a gene: 4. This CDR3 is built from 16 residues. The CDR3 coding sequence is TGTGCCACCAGCAGAGAACAGGGGGCAACGAATCAGCCCCAGCATTTT. This translates into CATSREQGATNQPQHF.

This sequence joins TRBV6-5 and TRBJ2-7; 10 bases line up with TRBD1. The junction had 10 bases not matched to a gene; V was cut back by 5 bases and J by 6 bases. This CDR3 contains 15 residues. From germline, CDR1 is MNHEY and CDR2 SVGAGI. The CDR3 sequence is CASSPIADRGSEQYF. CDR3 nucleotide sequence: TGTGCCAGCAGTCCCATCGCGGACAGGGGGTCCGAGCAGTACTTC.

The J gene is TRBJ2-7, the V gene TRBV11-2; 10 bases align to TRBD1. The germline V gene has CDR1 SGHAT and CDR2 FQNNGV. Trimming took 3 bases from V and 4 from J; bases not matched to a gene: 9. The CDR3 is 16 amino acids. The CDR3 sequence is CASSFRGQGRGYEQYF. The CDR3 DNA is TGTGCCAGCAGCTTCAGGGGACAGGGGAGGGGATACGAGCAGTACTTC.

The V and J genes are TRBV28 and TRBJ2-7; D uncertain. V lost 3 bases and J 3 bases, leaving 15 bases between the germline ends. The germline V gene has CDR1 MDHEN and CDR2 SYDVKM. CDR3 length equals 15 residues. Written as DNA, the CDR3 is TGTGCCAGCAGTTTCCCGCGTCTTACCGGCTACGAGCAGTACTTC. It translates to CASSFPRLTGYEQYF.

The CDR3 sequence is CAISGVRLAGDRSYNEQFF. The DNA of the CDR3 is TGTGCCATCAGCGGGGTGAGGCTAGCGGGGGACCGCTCCTACAATGAGCAGTTCTTC. V is TRBV10-3 and J is TRBJ2-1; 10 bases match TRBD2. This CDR3 has 19 residues. Germline loops: CDR1 ENHRY, CDR2 SYGVKD. V lost 6 bases and J lost 0; bases outside the gene matches: 14.

J is TRBJ1-3 and V is TRBV7-2; 8 bases fit TRBD1. The germline V gene encodes CDR1 SGHTA and CDR2 FQGNSA. Germline trimming cut 2 bases from V and 0 bases from J; bases unmatched to any gene: 9. The CDR3 has 18 residues. The CDR3, as DNA: TGTGCCAGCAGCTTATTAGGGCAGGGGGCGCACTCTGGAAACACCATATATTTT. The encoded protein is CASSLLGQGAHSGNTIYF.

As concerns this clone: At one boundary the junction diverges from the germline segment, which might be a read error. The chain employs TRBV18 and TRBJ1-3; 8 nucleotides agree with TRBD1. From germline, CDR1 is KGHSH and CDR2 LQKENI. The CDR3 contains 15 residues. The CDR3 coding sequence is TGTGCCAACTCACCGCGGACAGGGTCTGGAAACACCATATATTTT. Protein product: CANSPRTGSGNTIYF.

CDR3: CASSEVWGRAEAFF. CDR3 coding DNA: TGTGCCAGCAGTGAAGTTTGGGGGAGGGCTGAAGCTTTCTTT. The rearrangement uses TRBV2 and TRBJ1-1, with TRBD1 as a possible D gene (5 bases). CDR1 SNHLY and CDR2 FYNNEI come from the germline V gene. The CDR3 is 14 amino acids. V dropped 1 base and J dropped 6 bases, with 12 bases sitting between them.

This clone was picked up one time. V usage is TRBV11-2 and J usage is TRBJ1-6, with TRBD1 as a possible D gene (6 bases). The V gene lost 5 bases and the J gene lost 8 bases, with 10 bases spanning the gap. The length of the CDR3 is 13 residues. Germline CDR1 reads SGHAT; CDR2 reads FQNNGV. The CDR3 is CASSPYRDSPLHF. The DNA for the CDR3 is TGTGCCAGCAGCCCCTACAGGGATTCACCCCTCCACTTT.

This clone was counted between two and nine times. The chain links TRBV27 to TRBJ1-1; a possible D gene is TRBD1 (5 bases). Germline-derived CDR1 and CDR2 are MNHEY and SMNVEV (reference sequence). The CDR3 runs 15 residues. Trimming cost V 4 bases and J 4 bases, with 16 bases left between them. The CDR3 sequence: CASSSPPSGLTEAFF. The DNA of the CDR3 is TGTGCCAGCAGTTCACCTCCCTCGGGACTCACTGAAGCTTTCTTT.

This clone has at least ten counts. The chain recombines TRBV6-5 with TRBJ2-5, with D possibly being TRBD1 (5 bases). Per the germline V gene, CDR1 is MNHEY and CDR2 is SVGAGI. Trimming took off 0 bases at V and 5 bases at J, with 13 bases between the two ends. CDR3 length equals 15 residues. In nucleotides, the CDR3 is TGTGCCAGCAGTTACTCGGGCCAGGGAAGGGAGACCCAGTACTTC. Protein product: CASSYSGQGRETQYF.

The J gene is TRBJ2-2, the V gene TRBV5-1; tentatively, D is TRBD1 (5 bases). The V gene lost 2 bases and the J gene lost 3 bases, with 11 bases spanning the gap. Germline loops: CDR1 SGHRS, CDR2 YFSETQ. The CDR3 covers 15 residues. In DNA form, the CDR3 reads TGCGCCAGCAGCTTAACAGGATGGGACACCGGGGAGCTGTTTTTT. It yields the protein CASSLTGWDTGELFF. Using reference TRBV5-1 and TRBJ2-2 for the parts outside the CDR3, the full variable domain is KAGVTQTPRYLIKTRGQQVTLSCSPISGHRSVSWYQQTPGQGLQFLFEYFSETQRNKGNFPGRFSGRQFSNSRSEMNVSTLELGDSALYLCASSLTGWDTGELFFGEGSRLTVL.

The rearrangement links TRBV7-2 to TRBJ1-2; tentatively, D is TRBD1 (6 bases). Per germline, CDR1 SGHTA and CDR2 FQGNSA. V shed 5 bases and J shed 6 bases, with 10 bases lying between them. The length of the CDR3 is 12 residues. CDR3 coding DNA: TGTGCCAGCAGCCTACAGGGAAATGGCTACACCTTC. Its translation is CASSLQGNGYTF.

The V call is TRBV7-2, the J call TRBJ1-2, with 8 bases fitting TRBD1. This CDR3 is built from 15 residues. Trimming took 5 bases from V and 0 from J; bases not matched to a gene: 5. CDR1 and CDR2 from the germline V gene are SGHTA and FQGNSA. The CDR3 here is CASSPRTGTNYGYTF. The CDR3 DNA sequence: TGTGCCAGCAGCCCGAGGACAGGGACTAACTATGGCTACACCTTC.

J is TRBJ1-4 and V is TRBV2, with no clear D. Germline lookup yields CDR1 SNHLY and CDR2 FYNNEI. V lost 3 bases and J lost 5, with 10 bases in between. This CDR3 region has 14 residues. The CDR3 region has the DNA TGTGCCAGCAGTGATCCCGGGGAGAATGAAAAACTGTTTTTT. This gives the protein CASSDPGENEKLFF.

The CDR3 nucleotides are TGTGCCAGCAGCGCGAGCGACAGGGGTCGGGAGCAGTACTTC. This encodes CASSASDRGREQYF. This sequence joins TRBV7-6 and TRBJ2-7; 8 bases are a match to TRBD1. CDR3 length: 14 residues. Germline CDR1 SGHVS, CDR2 FNYEAQ. After removal of 5 bases from V and 7 bases from J, the junction contained 10 bases not matched to a gene.